What follows is one TCR beta chain and its context. The antigen remains undetermined. CDR3 length equals 13 residues. The V and J ends lost 4 bases and 2 bases respectively, with 9 bases between them. The germline V gene has CDR1 LGHDT and CDR2 YNNKEL (reference sequence). The data belong to a study of T cell responses to AZD1222 COVID-19 vaccine. Study findings and constraints: Reportedly, close to half of spike-specific TCRs are directed against unmutated variant regions.

TCRdb keeps only in-frame clones here, not all; method: immunoSEQ multiplex PCR. The sample lists roughly 100,000 clones; roughly nine tenths were seen once. The sequenced sample was peripheral blood, obtained 28 days after the second AZD1222 dose. The chain employs TRBV3-1 (or the pseudogene TRBV3-2) and TRBJ2-7; D is ambiguous. This TCR derives from an adult who received the AZD1222 COVID-19 vaccine. Here the CDR3 DNA reads TGTGCCAGCAGCCCGACCGCCGCCTACGAGCAGTACTTC. Translation: CASSPTAAYEQYF.